The present TCR beta chain was sequenced within a study of blood T cell repertoires in COVID-19. Data came from immunoSEQ multiplex PCR; TCRdb stores just in-frame clones and leaves some out. Of about 380,000 clones listed, 70% to 90% were seen once; the top ten hold approximately 1.2%. The length of the CDR3 is 13 residues. V lost 5 bases to trimming and J lost 5 bases, with 12 bases between them. CDR1 and CDR2 from the germline V gene are SEHNR and FQNEAQ (reference sequence). The gene calls are TRBV7-9 and TRBJ2-5, with a tentative D call TRBD1 (5 bases). The receptor was isolated from a woman younger than 35 who had recovered from COVID-19. The sequencing sample was made of PBMCs or T cells enriched from blood (not recorded which). This CDR3 reads CASSADWGETQYF. Written as DNA, the CDR3 is TGTGCCAGCAGCGCCGACTGGGGCGAGACCCAGTACTTC. Full variable domain (missing parts from reference TRBV7-9 and TRBJ2-5): DTGVSQNPRHKITKRGQNVTFRCDPISEHNRLYWYRQTLGQGPEFLTYFQNEAQLEKSRLLSDRFSAERPKGSFSTLEIQRTEQGDSAMYLCASSADWGETQYFGPGTRLLVL.